The T cell receptor (beta chain) under discussion was sequenced for a study of response to subunit inactivated influenza vaccine. TCRdb analysed the RT-PCR reads with MiXCR anew, one entry per CDR3 protein. The table lists roughly 780,000 distinct CDR3 sequences, approximately 17% of them singletons. Losses at the gene ends were 2 bases for V and 0 bases for J; bases not matched to a gene: 4. The CDR3 extends over 17 amino acids. Germline CDR1 and CDR2: MNHEY and SVGAGI. The sample holds a few counts of this clonotype. Its specificity is not known. Study-wide results and caveats: There was a suggestion from the authors that each seasonal influenza vaccination recruits few new T cells.

This receptor was identified in a man aged 45-65 years who received an inactivated influenza vaccine. V and J are TRBV6-5 and TRBJ1-6, with TRBD1 matching 7 bases. The specimen was PBMCs from blood, collected 5 days after vaccination. The CDR3 sequence is CASSYRGRSSYNSPLHF. DNA for the CDR3: TGTGCCAGCAGTTACAGGGGGCGAAGCTCCTATAATTCACCCCTCCACTTT.